This entry lists 25 T cell receptor beta chains sequenced from one sample in a study of response to subunit inactivated influenza vaccine. TCRdb processed the RT-PCR reads anew with MiXCR; each CDR3 protein has one entry. In the table there are 500,000 to 550,000 distinct CDR3 sequences, around 8% of which are singletons. The sample was PBMCs from blood, taken around 2 years after vaccination. These receptors came from a man aged 50 to 69 who received an inactivated influenza vaccine.

This clonotype was picked up a small number of times. This chain links TRBV5-6 with TRBJ1-5; 7 positions agree with TRBD1. Trimming took 3 bases from V and 2 from J; bases not matched to a gene: 8. The CDR3 length is 16 residues. Germline V gives CDR1 SGHDT, CDR2 YYEEEE. CDR3 DNA: TGTGCCAGCAGCTCACGGGACAGATGGGGCAATCAGCCCCAGCATTTT. Amino acids: CASSSRDRWGNQPQHF.

The V gene is TRBV28, the J gene TRBJ1-3; perhaps TRBD1 as D (6 bases). The CDR3 is 15 residues long. Trimming took off 6 bases at V and 0 bases at J, with 12 bases between the two ends. The germline gives CDR1 MDHEN, CDR2 SYDVKM. The CDR3: CASSKQGISGNTIYF. Here the CDR3 DNA reads TGTGCCAGCAGCAAACAGGGTATCTCTGGAAACACCATATATTTT.

This clonotype was seen a few times. The V gene is TRBV6-2 or TRBV6-3, the J gene TRBJ2-2; 7 bases are a match to TRBD2. V lost 3 bases to trimming and J lost 3 bases; unmatched junction nucleotides: 4. CDR1 MNHEY and CDR2 SVGEGT come from the germline V gene. There are 15 residues in the CDR3. This CDR3 is CASSYLAGDTGELFF. The CDR3 DNA sequence: TGTGCCAGCAGTTATTTGGCGGGAGACACCGGGGAGCTGTTTTTT.

At least ten counts were recorded for this clonotype. The rearrangement joins TRBV11-2 to TRBJ2-3; D is tentatively TRBD1 or TRBD2 (5 bases each). Germline values: CDR1 SGHAT, CDR2 FQNNGV. The CDR3 loop spans 16 amino acids. V was cut by 3 bases and J by 0 bases, with 13 bases left in between. In DNA, the CDR3 is TGTGCCAGCAGCTTGGGGGTTGGAACTAGCACAGATACGCAGTATTTT. As protein: CASSLGVGTSTDTQYF.

CDR3 sequence (DNA): TGTGCCATCAGTCACCCAGGGGACAGGGGTGGGTACAATGAGCAGTTCTTC. Residues: CAISHPGDRGGYNEQFF. The V and J genes are TRBV10-3 and TRBJ2-1, with 10 bases lining up with TRBD1. With V trimmed by 5 bases and J by 4 bases, 11 bases remained unmatched. The CDR3 length is 17 residues. Per the germline V gene, CDR1 is ENHRY and CDR2 is SYGVKD.

This clonotype occurred a few times. V usage is TRBV27 and J usage is TRBJ1-2, with a tentative D call TRBD1 (5 bases). The CDR3 covers 13 residues. Trimming removed 5 bases at V and 1 base at J, with 8 bases between. CDR1 is MNHEY, CDR2 SMNVEV, per germline (reference sequence). CDR3 in amino acids: CASSQQVNYGYTF. The CDR3 DNA reads TGTGCCAGCAGTCAACAGGTTAACTATGGCTACACCTTC.

This clonotype appeared many times. J is TRBJ2-7 and V is TRBV4-1; perhaps TRBD1 as D (6 bases). The V gene's germline CDR1 is MGHRA and CDR2 YSYEKL. Trimming removed 1 base from V and 1 base from J, with 14 bases in between. CDR3 length: 16 amino acids. The CDR3 nucleotides read TGCGCCAGCAGCCAAGTGGCCCCCGGACAGTCCTACGAGCAGTACTTC. It codes for CASSQVAPGQSYEQYF.

Only a few counts were recorded for this clonotype. V and J are TRBV6-5 and TRBJ2-1; 10 bases are shared with TRBD2. The CDR3 totals 15 residues. Losses at the gene ends were 4 bases for V and 2 bases for J; bases not matched to a gene: 2. The germline V gene encodes CDR1 MNHEY and CDR2 SVGAGI. CDR3 DNA: TGTGCCAGCAGTTCAGCGGGAGGGCCCTACAATGAGCAGTTCTTC. It translates to CASSSAGGPYNEQFF.

The chain employs TRBV3-1 and TRBJ1-1; D is possibly TRBD1 (5 bases). The CDR3 is made up of 16 amino acids. CDR1 LGHDT and CDR2 YNNKEL come from the germline V gene (reference sequence). The V gene lost 5 bases and the J gene lost 6 bases, with 22 bases spanning the gap. This CDR3 is CASSTQSLMGHPEAFF. In nucleotides, the CDR3 is TGTGCCAGCAGCACACAGTCCCTCATGGGGCATCCTGAAGCTTTCTTT.

The CDR3 nucleotides are TGCAGTGCGGCCCCCGGGACAGGGCGGAGAGAAGCTTTCTTT. Its translation is CSAAPGTGRREAFF. This sequence joins TRBV20-1 and TRBJ1-1; TRBD1 aligns across 9 bases. With V trimmed by 6 bases and J by 8 bases, 13 bases remained unmatched. This CDR3 region has 14 residues. The germline gives CDR1 DFQATT, CDR2 SNEGSKA (reference sequence).

This clonotype was seen repeatedly, ten times or more. J is TRBJ1-1 and V is TRBV6-5; tentatively, D is TRBD1 (5 bases). Trimming took 0 bases from V and 6 from J, leaving 11 bases between them. Germline V gene lookup returns CDR1 MNHEY and CDR2 SVGAGI. The CDR3 runs to 14 residues. CDR3 amino acids: CASSYSWGDAEAFF. CDR3 DNA sequence: TGTGCCAGCAGTTACTCATGGGGGGACGCTGAAGCTTTCTTT.

This clonotype was seen a few times. The chain uses TRBV12-3 or TRBV12-4 and TRBJ1-1; tentatively, D is TRBD1 (6 bases). The CDR3 loop spans 14 amino acids. V gave up 0 bases and J gave up 6 bases, with 11 bases separating them. CDR3 residues: CASSLAQGRAEAFF. The CDR3 nucleotides are TGTGCCAGCAGTTTAGCACAGGGTAGGGCTGAAGCTTTCTTT.

In its sample, this clonotype was seen a few times. This sequence joins TRBV24-1 and TRBJ1-2; unclear D gene. Germline V gives CDR1 KGHDR, CDR2 SFDVKD. V shed 1 base and J shed 8 bases, with 13 bases lying between them. The CDR3 is 14 residues long. As DNA, the CDR3 is TGTGCCACCAGTGATTTTCGCAGGAGAGGCGGCTACACCTTC. It codes for CATSDFRRRGGYTF.

This clonotype was detected ten times or more. The chain has TRBV27 and TRBJ2-5; D is undetermined. Per germline, CDR1 MNHEY and CDR2 SMNVEV (reference sequence). V lost 4 bases and J 2 bases, leaving 11 bases between the germline ends. The CDR3 runs 14 residues. The CDR3 loop reads CASSSRLGQETQYF. CDR3 DNA: TGTGCCAGCAGTTCCCGACTGGGACAAGAGACCCAGTACTTC.

The J gene is TRBJ2-5, the V gene TRBV7-2; 8 positions agree with TRBD2. The CDR3 contains 16 residues. The V gene end was trimmed by 2 bases and the J gene end by 5 bases; junction bases not matched to a gene: 10. Germline V CDR1 and CDR2: SGHTA, FQGNSA. In nucleotides, the CDR3 is TGTGCCAGCAGCTTAATCTCAGCGGGAGTCGGGGAGACCCAGTACTTC. It encodes CASSLISAGVGETQYF.

The table lists this clonotype with many counts. The chain joins TRBV5-1 to TRBJ2-7; 12 bases agree with TRBD2. V gave up 1 base and J gave up 7 bases; unmatched junction bases: 3. Germline CDR1 reads SGHRS; CDR2 reads YFSETQ. The CDR3 contains 14 residues. In DNA form, the CDR3 reads TGCGCCAGCAGCTTGTCTAGCGGGAGGGGTGAGCAGTACTTC. This sequence encodes CASSLSSGRGEQYF.

This clonotype was counted at least ten times. This rearrangement joins TRBV2 to TRBJ2-3; D gene unclear. Between the trimmed V and J ends, which lost 2 bases and 5 bases, there was a span of 11 bases. Looked up from germline, CDR1 is SNHLY and CDR2 is FYNNEI. This CDR3 comprises 14 residues. CDR3: CASSEILLGDTQYF. CDR3 nucleotide sequence: TGTGCCAGCAGTGAAATACTACTGGGAGATACGCAGTATTTT.

This clonotype was seen repeatedly, ten times or more. The J gene is TRBJ2-1, the V gene TRBV7-8; 7 nucleotides line up with TRBD2. The junction had 15 bases not matched to a gene; V was cut back by 3 bases and J by 7 bases. This CDR3 spans 17 amino acids. CDR1 is SGHVS and CDR2 is FQNEAQ in the germline V gene. The CDR3 region has the DNA TGTGCCAGCAGCTTGCCCCGCAGGCTAGCGGAGGGGAATGAGCAGTTCTTC. Its translation is CASSLPRRLAEGNEQFF. Complete variable domain (other parts from reference TRBV7-8 and TRBJ2-1): GAGVSQSPRYKVAKRGQDVALRCDPISGHVSLFWYQQALGQGPEFLTYFQNEAQLDKSGLPSDRFFAERPEGSVSTLKIQRTQQEDSAVYLCASSLPRRLAEGNEQFFGPGTRLTVL.

The sample holds a few counts of this clonotype. The chain carries TRBV6-1 and TRBJ2-3; the match to TRBD1 covers 9 bases. This CDR3 spans 14 amino acids. Germline V gene lookup returns CDR1 MNHNS and CDR2 SASEGT. V lost 4 bases to trimming and J lost 4 bases; unmatched junction nucleotides: 3. The CDR3 sequence: CASSVTGGADTQYF. In DNA, the CDR3 is TGTGCCAGCAGTGTAACAGGGGGCGCAGATACGCAGTATTTT.

The V call is TRBV18, the J call TRBJ2-7; TRBD1 might be the D (6 bases). V was clipped by 3 bases and J by 4 bases, with 13 bases between them. The CDR3 covers 14 residues. Per the germline V gene, CDR1 is KGHSH and CDR2 is LQKENI. The CDR3 DNA sequence: TGTGCCAGCTCACCCTCACAGGGTTCTTACGAGCAGTACTTC. Its protein is CASSPSQGSYEQYF. Complete variable domain (other parts from reference TRBV18 and TRBJ2-7): NAGVMQNPRHLVRRRGQEARLRCSPMKGHSHVYWYRQLPEEGLKFMVYLQKENIIDESGMPKERFSAEFPKEGPSILRIQQVVRGDSAAYFCASSPSQGSYEQYFGPGTRLTVT.

There are many counts of this clonotype. The chain recombines TRBV5-4 with TRBJ2-1; TRBD2 agrees at 7 bases. Trimming at V came to 5 bases and at J to 7 bases, leaving 9 bases not matched to a gene. Germline V gene lookup returns CDR1 SGHNT and CDR2 YYREEE (reference sequence). The CDR3 has 14 residues. CDR3 in DNA: TGTGCCAGCAGTGCCACAAAGCGGGAAAATGAGCAGTTCTTC. This sequence encodes CASSATKRENEQFF.

The chain employs TRBV2 and TRBJ1-5, with TRBD1 as a possible D gene (6 bases). The CDR3 sequence is 13 residues long. CDR1 SNHLY and CDR2 FYNNEI come from the germline V gene. V dropped 7 bases and J dropped 9 bases, with 16 bases sitting between them. CDR3 protein: CASTTRQQGPQHF. In DNA, the CDR3 is TGTGCCAGCACCACTAGACAACAGGGGCCCCAGCATTTT.

This clonotype was counted ten times or more. V and J are TRBV5-5 and TRBJ1-1; D remains unclear. The V gene lost 0 bases and the J gene lost 4 bases, with 10 bases spanning the gap. In germline, CDR1 is SGHKS, CDR2 YYEKEE (reference sequence). The CDR3 extends over 14 amino acids. The CDR3 DNA is TGTGCCAGCAGCTTGGAAGGAGGTTTCACTGAAGCTTTCTTT. This translates into CASSLEGGFTEAFF.

This chain links TRBV29-1 with TRBJ1-4, with D hard to call. The germline V gene encodes CDR1 SQVTM and CDR2 ANQGSEA. CDR3 size: 12 residues. V was shortened by 6 bases and J by 0 bases, with 5 bases between the two germline ends. CDR3 sequence: CSVVTTNEKLFF. The CDR3 DNA sequence: TGCAGCGTAGTTACAACTAATGAAAAACTGTTTTTT.

This clonotype was seen a few times. Here the CDR3 reads CASSSTSGYTDTQYF. The CDR3 nucleotides read TGCGCCAGCAGCTCTACTAGCGGCTACACAGATACGCAGTATTTT. The genes are TRBV5-1 and TRBJ2-3; TRBD2 matches at 8 bases. V was clipped by 3 bases and J by 2 bases; unmatched bases: 5. The germline V gene encodes CDR1 SGHRS and CDR2 YFSETQ. CDR3 size: 15 residues.